This is a list of T cell receptor beta chains from one sample in a study of cytomegalovirus exposure and HLA in healthy donors. The assay was immunoSEQ multiplex PCR, and TCRdb's table has in-frame clones only and misses some. Found here are 350,000 or so clones, 70% to 90% of them singletons; the top ten hold 0.65% to 0.85%. The sample was PBMCs. All receptors come from a woman aged 18-29 years in good health and CMV-seronegative. The CDR3 runs from the conserved cysteine through the conserved F or W. D genes are given only for firm matches. Not all rows give a size; the values are once, few, many and, for expanded clones, a class.

V,D,J,size,CDR3,DNA
TRBV5-4,-,TRBJ2-4,-,CASSRNQGAKNIQYF,TGTGCCAGCAGCCGGAATCAGGGGGCCAAAAACATTCAGTACTTC
TRBV18,-,TRBJ1-2,few,CASSPEQGAGYTF,TGTGCCAGCTCACCAGAACAGGGAGCTGGCTACACCTTC
TRBV7-3,TRBD1,TRBJ1-2,-,CASSPQDREDYGYTF,TGTGCCAGCAGCCCCCAGGACAGGGAGGACTATGGCTACACCTTC
TRBV10-3,TRBD1,TRBJ1-2,-,CAISESDRAYGYTF,TGTGCCATCAGTGAGTCGGACAGGGCCTATGGCTACACCTTC
TRBV19,-,TRBJ2-7,-,CASTLQGGGSEQYF,TGTGCCAGTACCCTACAAGGGGGGGGATCCGAGCAGTACTTC
TRBV6-1,-,TRBJ2-1,-,CASSEGGGSYNEQFF,TGTGCCAGCAGTGAGGGAGGTGGGTCCTACAATGAGCAGTTCTTC
TRBV5-1,TRBD1,TRBJ1-4,-,CASSKGQTVSNEKLFF,TGCGCCAGCAGCAAGGGACAGACAGTTTCTAATGAAAAACTGTTTTTT
TRBV14,-,TRBJ1-1,once,CASSRGPEAFF,TGTGCCAGCAGCCGGGGGCCTGAAGCTTTCTTT
TRBV4-3,-,TRBJ1-2,-,CASSQEGGGHQGGYTF,TGCGCCAGCAGCCAAGAAGGGGGGGGGCATCAGGGTGGCTACACCTTC
TRBV18,TRBD1,TRBJ2-5,-,CASSPGQGALETQYF,TGTGCCAGCTCACCGGGACAGGGGGCCCTAGAGACCCAGTACTTC
TRBV6-1,TRBD2,TRBJ2-1,-,CASRGGTSGRDEQFF,TGTGCCAGCAGGGGTGGGACTAGCGGGAGGGATGAGCAGTTCTTC
TRBV4-3,TRBD2,TRBJ2-1,-,CASSQEGPGLAATGEQFF,TGCGCCAGCAGCCAAGAAGGCCCCGGACTAGCGGCCACGGGTGAGCAGTTCTTC
TRBV15,TRBD2,TRBJ2-4,-,CATSRGTSVTKNIQYF,TGTGCCACCAGCAGAGGGACTAGCGTAACCAAAAACATTCAGTACTTC
TRBV15,-,TRBJ2-1,-,CATSASYNEQFF,TGTGCCACCAGCGCGTCCTACAATGAGCAGTTCTTC
TRBV19,TRBD2,TRBJ2-4,-,CASSLEASGVLAKNIQYF,TGTGCCAGTTCCCTCGAGGCTAGCGGTGTCCTAGCCAAAAACATTCAGTACTTC
TRBV7-2,-,TRBJ2-5,-,CASSLRQETQYF,TGTGCCAGCAGCCTGAGACAAGAGACCCAGTACTTC
TRBV5-1,TRBD1,TRBJ2-7,-,CASSPGQGSSSYEQYF,TGCGCCAGCAGCCCAGGACAGGGCTCGAGCTCCTACGAGCAGTACTTC
TRBV27,TRBD1,TRBJ2-7,once,CASSFMGTAITYEQYF,TGTGCCAGCAGTTTTATGGGGACAGCGATTACCTACGAGCAGTACTTC
TRBV27,TRBD1,TRBJ1-5,-,CASTRTGKGNQPQHF,TGTGCCAGCACCCGGACAGGGAAGGGCAATCAGCCCCAGCATTTT
TRBV4-3,-,TRBJ1-2,-,CASSQDSAGMGHYGYTF,TGCGCCAGCAGCCAAGATTCCGCAGGAATGGGCCACTATGGCTACACCTTC
TRBV27,TRBD1,TRBJ1-1,-,CASRVRQGIPPMNTEAFF,TGTGCCAGCAGGGTTAGACAGGGTATTCCGCCAATGAACACTGAAGCTTTCTTT
TRBV9,-,TRBJ1-4,-,CASSVGTATNEKLFF,TGTGCCAGCAGCGTAGGGACAGCAACTAATGAAAAACTGTTTTTT